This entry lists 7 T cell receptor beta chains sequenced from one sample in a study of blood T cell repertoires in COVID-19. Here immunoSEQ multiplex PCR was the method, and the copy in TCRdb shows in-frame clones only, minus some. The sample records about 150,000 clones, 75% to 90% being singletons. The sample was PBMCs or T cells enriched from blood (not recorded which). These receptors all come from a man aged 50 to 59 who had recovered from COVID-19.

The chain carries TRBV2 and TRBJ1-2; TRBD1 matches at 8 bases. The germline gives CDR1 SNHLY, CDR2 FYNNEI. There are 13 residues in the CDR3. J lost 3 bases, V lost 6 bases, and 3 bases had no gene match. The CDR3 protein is CASSNRGYYGYTF. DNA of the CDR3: TGTGCCAGCAGCAACAGGGGGTACTATGGCTACACCTTC.

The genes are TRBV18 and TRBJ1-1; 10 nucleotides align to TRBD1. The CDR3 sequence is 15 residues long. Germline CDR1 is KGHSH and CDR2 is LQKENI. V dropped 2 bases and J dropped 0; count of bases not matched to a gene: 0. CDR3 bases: TGTGCCAGCTCACCAGGGACAGGGGTGAACACTGAAGCTTTCTTT. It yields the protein CASSPGTGVNTEAFF.

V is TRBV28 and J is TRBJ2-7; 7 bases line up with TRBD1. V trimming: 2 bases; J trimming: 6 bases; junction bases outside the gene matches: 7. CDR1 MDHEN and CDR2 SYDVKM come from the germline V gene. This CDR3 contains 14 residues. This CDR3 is CASSLRQGNREQYV. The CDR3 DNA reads TGTGCCAGCAGTTTAAGACAGGGTAACCGCGAGCAGTACGTC.

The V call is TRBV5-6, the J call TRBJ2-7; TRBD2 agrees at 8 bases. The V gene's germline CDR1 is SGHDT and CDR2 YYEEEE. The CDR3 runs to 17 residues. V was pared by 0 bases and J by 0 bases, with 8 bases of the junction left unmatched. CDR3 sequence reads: CASSLARLAGSSYEQYF. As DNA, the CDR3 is TGTGCCAGCAGCTTGGCCCGCTTAGCGGGGAGCTCCTACGAGCAGTACTTC.

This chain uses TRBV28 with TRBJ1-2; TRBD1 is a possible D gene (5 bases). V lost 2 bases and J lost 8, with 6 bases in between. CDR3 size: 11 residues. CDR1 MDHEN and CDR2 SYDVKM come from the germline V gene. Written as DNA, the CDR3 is TGTGCCAGCAGTTTAGACAGAGGCTACACCTTC. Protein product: CASSLDRGYTF.

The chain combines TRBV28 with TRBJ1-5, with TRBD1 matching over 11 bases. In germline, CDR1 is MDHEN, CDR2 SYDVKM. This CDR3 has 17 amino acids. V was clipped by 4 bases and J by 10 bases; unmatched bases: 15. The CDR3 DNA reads TGTGCCAGCAGTTCGTCCGGGACAGGGGGACTACGAGGACCCCAGCATTTT. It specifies CASSSSGTGGLRGPQHF.

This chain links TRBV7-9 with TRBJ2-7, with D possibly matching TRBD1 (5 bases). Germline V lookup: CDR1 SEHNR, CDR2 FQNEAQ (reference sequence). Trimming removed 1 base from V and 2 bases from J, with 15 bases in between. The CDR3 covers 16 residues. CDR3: CASSLVAYRMTYEQYV. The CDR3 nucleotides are TGTGCCAGCAGCTTAGTTGCGTACAGGATGACCTACGAGCAGTACGTC.